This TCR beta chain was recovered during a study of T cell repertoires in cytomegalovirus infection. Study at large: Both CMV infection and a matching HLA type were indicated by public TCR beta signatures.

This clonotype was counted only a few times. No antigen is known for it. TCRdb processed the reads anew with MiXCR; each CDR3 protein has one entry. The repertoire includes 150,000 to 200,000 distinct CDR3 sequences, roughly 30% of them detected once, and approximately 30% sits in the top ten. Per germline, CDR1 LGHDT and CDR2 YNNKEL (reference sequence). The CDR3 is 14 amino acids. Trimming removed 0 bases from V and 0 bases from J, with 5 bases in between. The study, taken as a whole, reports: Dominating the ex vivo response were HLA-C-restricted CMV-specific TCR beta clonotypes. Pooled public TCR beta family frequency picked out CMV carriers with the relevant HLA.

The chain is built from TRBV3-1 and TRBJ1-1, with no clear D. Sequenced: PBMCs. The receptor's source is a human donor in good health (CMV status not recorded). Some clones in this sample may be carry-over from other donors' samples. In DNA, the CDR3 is TGTGCCAGCAGCCAAGATACGATGAACACTGAAGCTTTCTTT. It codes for CASSQDTMNTEAFF.